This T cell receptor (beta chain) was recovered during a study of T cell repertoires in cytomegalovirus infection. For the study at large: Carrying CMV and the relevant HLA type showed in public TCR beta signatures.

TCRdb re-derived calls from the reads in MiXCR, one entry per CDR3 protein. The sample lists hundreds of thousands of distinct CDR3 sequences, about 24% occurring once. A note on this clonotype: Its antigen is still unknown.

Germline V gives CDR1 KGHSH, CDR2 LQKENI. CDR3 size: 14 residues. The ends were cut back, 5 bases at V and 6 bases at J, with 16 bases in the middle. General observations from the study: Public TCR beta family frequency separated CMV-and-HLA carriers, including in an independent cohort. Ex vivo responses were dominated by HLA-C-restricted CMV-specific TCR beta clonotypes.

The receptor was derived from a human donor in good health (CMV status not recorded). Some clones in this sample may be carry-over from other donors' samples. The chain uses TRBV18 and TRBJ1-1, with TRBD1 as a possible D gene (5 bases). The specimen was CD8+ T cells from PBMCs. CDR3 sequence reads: CASSAGTAGPEAFF. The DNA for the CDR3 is TGTGCCAGCTCAGCCGGGACTGCCGGCCCTGAAGCTTTCTTT.